The sample holds a few counts of the clone carrying this TCR beta chain. Antigen specificity is unknown. The sample belongs to a study of blood T cells in healthy people across ages. Study-wide results and caveats: Total diversity from one million sequenced T cells was likely underestimated. Since the PBMCs were unsorted, naive and antigen-experienced cells could not be conclusively compared.

V was cut by 1 base and J by 0 bases, with 16 bases left in between. Germline CDR1 is DFQATT and CDR2 is SNEGSKA (reference sequence). The CDR3 is 17 residues long. Using a J-beta primer mix together with a sample-barcoded 5' primer, a second PCR was run for roughly 7 to 12 cycles. Every cDNA molecule bore a tag from a template-switch adaptor containing 12 random nucleotides. MiXCR, applied by TCRdb to the 5' RACE reads, yields one record per CDR3 protein. The table lists about 680,000 distinct CDR3 sequences, around 49% of them singletons. Sequences were obtained from blood. The TCR comes from a woman in her fifties or sixties in good health. The chain recombines TRBV20-1 with TRBJ1-5; a weak D match, TRBD1 (6 bases). CDR3 loop: CSARGRGASNSNQPQHF. The CDR3 DNA reads TGCAGTGCTAGAGGGCGGGGGGCCAGTAATAGCAATCAGCCCCAGCATTTT.